This T cell receptor beta chain was sequenced during a study of blood T cell repertoires in COVID-19. As processed by the authors: Quantification of nucleated cells was approximated via reference gene primer amplification. Measured with immunoSEQ multiplex PCR; TCRdb has only the in-frame clones, and not every one. From that table come the V and J calls and clone size; the DNA was used to work out D and trimming. This table holds about 190,000 clones, around 88% found once. This clone was detected once. This study enrolled people aged roughly 18 to 89 from about 26 US geographic areas. Trimming shortened V by 1 base and J by 4 bases, and 7 bases separated the two germline ends. Germline values: CDR1 LNHDA, CDR2 SQIVND (reference sequence). The CDR3 has 13 amino acids.

The J gene is TRBJ1-2, the V gene TRBV19, with D unresolved. The TCR comes from a woman aged 25-40 years who had recovered from COVID-19. Material for sequencing was PBMCs or T cells enriched from blood (not recorded which). CDR3 sequence: CASSIGGVYGYTF. DNA for the CDR3: TGTGCCAGTAGTATAGGAGGAGTCTATGGCTACACCTTC.